Each of the 30 T cell receptor beta chains below was sequenced from the same sample in a study of blood T cell repertoires in COVID-19. Libraries were prepared by immunoSEQ multiplex PCR; TCRdb keeps only in-frame clonotypes and omits some of them. The sample has 200,000 to 250,000 clones, 85% to 90% seen once. The specimen was peripheral blood. These TCRs come from a man between 50 and 59 years old with acute or convalescent COVID-19.

The chain uses TRBV2 and TRBJ1-5, with no clear D. The ends were cut back, 5 bases at V and 0 bases at J, with 8 bases in the middle. The CDR3 is made up of 14 amino acids. Germline V lookup: CDR1 SNHLY, CDR2 FYNNEI. This CDR3 reads CASSTRFSNQPQHF. CDR3 DNA: TGTGCCAGCAGTACCAGATTTAGCAATCAGCCCCAGCATTTT. Supplemented by reference TRBV2 and TRBJ1-5, the full variable domain reads EPEVTQTPSHQVTQMGQEVILRCVPISNHLYFYWYRQILGQKVEFLVSFYNNEISEKSEIFDDQFSVERPDGSNFTLKIRSTKLEDSAMYFCASSTRFSNQPQHFGDGTRLSIL.

The chain links TRBV6-5 to TRBJ1-1; a weak D match, TRBD1 (6 bases). V was shortened by 6 bases and J by 8 bases, with 16 bases between the two germline ends. Germline V gene data show CDR1 as MNHEY and CDR2 as SVGAGI. The CDR3 is made up of 13 amino acids. The CDR3 sequence: CASSNRWTEEAFF. CDR3 DNA: TGTGCCAGCAGCAACCGGTGGACAGAAGAAGCTTTCTTT.

This sequence joins TRBV25-1 and TRBJ1-1; 10 bases align to TRBD1. CDR3 length: 13 amino acids. J gave up 7 bases and V 7 bases, and 6 bases lay outside the gene matches. Per germline, CDR1 MGHDK and CDR2 SYGVNS. The CDR3 DNA reads as TGTGCCAGCAACAAGGGACAGGGGATTGAAGCTTTCTTT. This codes for CASNKGQGIEAFF.

The chain recombines TRBV4-1 with TRBJ1-4; D uncertain. The V and J ends lost 1 base and 5 bases respectively, with 14 bases between them. CDR1 and CDR2 (germline): MGHRA, YSYEKL. The CDR3 runs to 16 residues. CDR3 protein: CASSQGPGRTNEKLFF. The CDR3 DNA sequence: TGCGCCAGCAGCCAAGGCCCGGGTAGAACAAATGAAAAACTGTTTTTT.

This sequence joins TRBV4-1 and TRBJ2-3; D unclear. The length of the CDR3 is 14 residues. Trimming stripped 3 bases from V and 1 base from J, with 8 bases between. Germline V gene sequence: CDR1 MGHRA, CDR2 YSYEKL. As DNA, the CDR3 is TGCGCCAGCAGCCAGTTTCAGGGCACAGATACGCAGTATTTT. Protein sequence: CASSQFQGTDTQYF.

This chain connects TRBV15 to TRBJ2-3, with a weak D call TRBD1 (6 bases). Trimming stripped 0 bases from V and 4 bases from J, with 17 bases between. Germline V CDR1 and CDR2: LNHNV, YYDKDF (reference sequence). There are 17 residues in the CDR3. CDR3 DNA sequence: TGTGCCACCAGCAGAGATCTAAGGGGGAGTAGACCAGATACGCAGTATTTT. Amino acid sequence: CATSRDLRGSRPDTQYF. The entire variable domain, with the rest obtained from reference TRBV15 and TRBJ2-3, is as follows: DAMVIQNPRYQVTQFGKPVTLSCSQTLNHNVMYWYQQKSSQAPKLLFHYYDKDFNNEADTPDNFQSRRPNTSFCFLDIRSPGLGDTAMYLCATSRDLRGSRPDTQYFGPGTRLTVL.

This sequence joins TRBV7-8 and TRBJ1-2, with D possibly being TRBD1 (5 bases). Germline V gene sequence: CDR1 SGHVS, CDR2 FQNEAQ. The CDR3 sequence is 15 residues long. V lost 3 bases, J lost 7 bases, and 18 bases lay in between. The CDR3 sequence is CASSLVGGGYSGYTF. CDR3 coding DNA: TGTGCCAGCAGCTTGGTGGGGGGTGGATACTCTGGCTACACCTTC.

V is TRBV25-1 and J is TRBJ1-2; no firm D call. Germline CDR1 reads MGHDK; CDR2 reads SYGVNS. CDR3 length equals 11 residues. V lost 4 bases and J 6 bases, leaving 6 bases between the germline ends. The CDR3 DNA reads as TGTGCCAGCAGTGCTTCCGATGGCTACACCTTC. Translated: CASSASDGYTF.

V and J are TRBV27 and TRBJ1-3; D call uncertain. The CDR3 runs 15 residues. The V gene lost 8 bases and the J gene lost 0 bases, with 14 bases spanning the gap. Looked up from germline, CDR1 is MNHEY and CDR2 is SMNVEV (reference sequence). CDR3 in amino acids: CASALGPYSGNTIYF. In DNA, the CDR3 is TGTGCCAGCGCCCTTGGGCCCTACTCTGGAAACACCATATATTTT.

J is TRBJ2-7 and V is TRBV19, with 8 bases matching TRBD2. V trimming: 4 bases; J trimming: 2 bases; junction bases outside the gene matches: 10. Germline CDR1 is LNHDA and CDR2 is SQIVND (reference sequence). The CDR3 is made up of 16 amino acids. Here the CDR3 DNA reads TGTGCCAGTAGTAACACCGGGACTAGAGGTACCTACGAGCAGTACTTC. Its protein product is CASSNTGTRGTYEQYF.

The rearrangement uses TRBV5-8 and TRBJ1-2; 9 nucleotides align to TRBD1. The germline CDR1 and CDR2 sequences are SGHTS and YDEGEE. Trimming cost V 4 bases and J 1 base; bases outside gene matches: 5. CDR3 size: 15 residues. CDR3 nucleotide sequence: TGTGCCAGCAGCCAACGGACAGGGGATAACTATGGCTACACCTTC. Encoded protein: CASSQRTGDNYGYTF. The complete variable domain, with remaining parts taken from reference TRBV5-8 and TRBJ1-2, reads EAGVTQSPTHLIKTRGQQATLRCSPISGHTSVYWYQQALGLGLQFLLWYDEGEERNRGNFPPRFSGRQFPNYSSELNVNALELEDSALYLCASSQRTGDNYGYTFGSGTRLTVV.

The chain recombines TRBV29-1 with TRBJ1-3, with 7 bases aligning to TRBD1. Germline CDR1 is SQVTM and CDR2 is ANQGSEA. Trimming removed 7 bases from V and 4 bases from J; junction bases left unmatched: 7. The CDR3 extends over 13 amino acids. CDR3 sequence reads: CSAGQAGGNTIYF. DNA of the CDR3: TGCAGCGCCGGACAGGCTGGAGGAAACACCATATATTTT.

A remark on this clone: One junction end does not reproduce the germline sequence, and a read error may be involved. This chain links TRBV7-8 with TRBJ2-1; 7 bases line up with TRBD2. Germline V CDR1 and CDR2: SGHVS, FQNEAQ. The CDR3 covers 14 residues. The CDR3 DNA is TGTGCCAGCAGCTTAAAGCTCTCCGGGACTAAGGATATCTTC. Its translation is CASSLKLSGTKDIF.

The rearrangement joins TRBV27 to TRBJ2-1; 7 nucleotides agree with TRBD2. The CDR3 sequence is 16 residues long. J was trimmed by 3 bases and V by 3 bases; bases with no gene match: 8. In germline, CDR1 is MNHEY, CDR2 SMNVEV (reference sequence). The CDR3 DNA sequence: TGTGCCAGCAGTTTGTCGCGGGGGAACATCTACAATGAGCAGTTCTTC. Translated, it gives CASSLSRGNIYNEQFF.

The chain employs TRBV5-1 and TRBJ2-7; TRBD2 aligns across 14 bases. With V trimmed by 4 bases and J by 7 bases, 16 bases remained unmatched. Germline CDR1 is SGHRS and CDR2 is YFSETQ. The length of the CDR3 is 18 residues. CDR3 protein: CASSPGTSGGLLLGEQYF. DNA of the CDR3: TGCGCCAGCAGCCCGGGGACTAGCGGGGGCCTACTCCTAGGAGAGCAGTACTTC.

This chain connects TRBV18 to TRBJ1-1; 7 nucleotides agree with TRBD1. The germline V gene has CDR1 KGHSH and CDR2 LQKENI. The CDR3 has 15 amino acids. V shed 5 bases and J 2 bases; nucleotides not matched to a gene: 8. The CDR3 is CASSSPGQTNTEAFF. The CDR3 DNA is TGTGCCAGCTCATCCCCGGGACAGACAAACACTGAAGCTTTCTTT.

CDR3 amino acids: CASSLRQGGSTGELFF. The CDR3, as DNA: TGTGCCAGCAGCCTCAGACAGGGTGGAAGCACCGGGGAGCTGTTTTTT. The chain has TRBV11-3 and TRBJ2-2; the match to TRBD1 covers 7 bases. This CDR3 contains 16 residues. Germline assignment: CDR1 SGHNT and CDR2 YENEEA. With V trimmed by 5 bases and J by 4 bases, 10 bases remained unmatched.

The V gene is TRBV18, the J gene TRBJ1-1; D perhaps matches TRBD1 (6 bases). The CDR3 contains 16 residues. Per the germline V gene, CDR1 is KGHSH and CDR2 is LQKENI. V lost 2 bases and J lost 8, with 21 bases in between. In nucleotides, the CDR3 is TGTGCCAGCTCACCAAACACAGGGAGGGGACTGCCCGAAGCTTTCTTT. It codes for CASSPNTGRGLPEAFF.

Note on this clone: Other DNA sequences in the same sample also yield this CDR3. This chain connects TRBV2 to TRBJ1-5, with TRBD1 identical over 7 bases. CDR1 and CDR2 (germline): SNHLY, FYNNEI. J lost 4 bases, V lost 8 bases, and 2 bases had no gene match. This CDR3 has 12 amino acids. CDR3 protein: CASSGQNQPQHF. DNA for the CDR3: TGTGCCAGCTCGGGACAGAATCAGCCCCAGCATTTT.

This rearrangement joins TRBV4-2 to TRBJ1-2; 8 bases align to TRBD1. V shed 1 base, J shed 0 bases, and the junction held 7 bases outside the gene matches. CDR1 is LGHNA, CDR2 YNFKEQ, per germline. The CDR3 is 17 amino acids. CDR3 sequence reads: CASSQGGQVIANYGYTF. DNA for the CDR3: TGTGCCAGCAGCCAAGGGGGACAGGTTATAGCTAACTATGGCTACACCTTC.

The chain has TRBV27 and TRBJ2-7; TRBD2 might be the D (6 bases). The CDR3 length is 15 residues. V lost 6 bases and J 4 bases, leaving 19 bases between the germline ends. Germline assignment: CDR1 MNHEY and CDR2 SMNVEV (reference sequence). CDR3 nucleotide sequence: TGTGCCAGCAGCGGGACTTCCGGACTTCCTTACGAGCAGTACTTC. It encodes CASSGTSGLPYEQYF.

This clone was picked up a small number of times. The V and J genes are TRBV6-5 and TRBJ2-4, with D possibly being TRBD1 (5 bases). The CDR3 extends over 13 amino acids. V shed 2 bases and J shed 4 bases, with 6 bases lying between them. Germline V CDR1 and CDR2: MNHEY, SVGAGI. As DNA, the CDR3 is TGTGCCAGCAGTTACGACAGAAAAAACATTCAGTACTTC. Amino acids: CASSYDRKNIQYF.

The chain links TRBV10-1 to TRBJ2-1; 9 bases agree with TRBD1. Trimming took 6 bases from V and 7 from J; bases not matched to a gene: 1. The CDR3 contains 12 residues. The germline V gene has CDR1 WNHNN and CDR2 SYGVQD (reference sequence). The CDR3 nucleotides are TGCGCCAGCAGCGGACAGGGGAATGAGCAGTTCTTC. Protein: CASSGQGNEQFF.

The CDR3 here is CASSGSSSPNNEQFF. CDR3 nucleotide sequence: TGTGCCAGCAGTGGGTCCTCATCCCCTAACAATGAGCAGTTCTTC. The chain carries TRBV6-4 and TRBJ2-1; unclear D gene. Trimming took 4 bases from V and 5 from J, leaving 15 bases between them. Germline CDR1 is MRHNA and CDR2 is SNTAGT. CDR3 length: 15 amino acids.

This sequence joins TRBV7-9 and TRBJ1-4; unclear D gene. Germline loops: CDR1 SEHNR, CDR2 FQNEAQ (reference sequence). The CDR3 spans 13 residues. The V and J ends lost 8 bases and 6 bases respectively, with 13 bases between them. The CDR3 spells CASSRNSYEKLFF. The CDR3 nucleotides are TGTGCCAGCTCCAGGAACAGTTATGAAAAACTGTTTTTT.

The chain links TRBV5-5 to TRBJ1-2, with 7 bases that match TRBD1. V was pared by 0 bases and J by 2 bases, with 4 bases of the junction left unmatched. Germline V gene lookup returns CDR1 SGHKS and CDR2 YYEKEE (reference sequence). This CDR3 is 15 amino acids long. The CDR3 region has the DNA TGTGCCAGCAGCTTGGCCGGACAGGCCAACTATGGCTACACCTTC. It codes for CASSLAGQANYGYTF.

The V gene is TRBV10-2, the J gene TRBJ2-7; 9 nucleotides match TRBD2. Trimming removed 7 bases from V and 7 bases from J; junction bases left unmatched: 14. Per the germline V gene, CDR1 is WSHSY and CDR2 is SAAADI. The CDR3 is made up of 15 amino acids. The CDR3 nucleotides are TGCGCCAGCAATCTGGCGGGGGGGCGGTCGGGAGAGCAGTACTTC. Protein sequence: CASNLAGGRSGEQYF.

This clone was seen a handful of times. V is TRBV19 and J is TRBJ2-7; TRBD1 matches 10 bases. The germline V gene encodes CDR1 LNHDA and CDR2 SQIVND (reference sequence). J was trimmed by 4 bases and V by 10 bases; bases with no gene match: 4. The length of the CDR3 is 12 residues. The CDR3 protein is CATGQGMYEQYF. In nucleotides, the CDR3 is TGTGCCACGGGACAGGGGATGTACGAGCAGTACTTC.

The chain links TRBV4-2 to TRBJ1-1; D is ambiguous. The germline CDR1 and CDR2 sequences are LGHNA and YNFKEQ. The CDR3 sequence is 14 residues long. Trimming left V 6 bases short and J 1 base short, with 12 bases between. The CDR3 reads CASSFRGGNTEAFF. CDR3 DNA sequence: TGTGCCAGCAGTTTTAGAGGAGGGAACACTGAAGCTTTCTTT.

As to this clone: One end of the junction fails to match germline, which may point to a read error. V is TRBV12-5 and J is TRBJ2-4; D is undetermined. This CDR3 has 13 amino acids. The germline V gene encodes CDR1 LGHNT and CDR2 FRNRAP. Here the CDR3 reads CASGLDQNTFSNF. The CDR3 DNA is TGTGCTAGTGGTTTGGACCAGAATACATTCAGTAACTTC. Combining the CDR3 with reference TRBV12-5 and TRBJ2-4 gives the whole variable domain DARVTQTPRHKVTEMGQEVTMRCQPILGHNTVFWYRQTMMQGLELLAYFRNRAPLDDSGMPKDRFSAEMPDATLATLKIQPSEPRDSAVYFCASGLDQNTFSNFGAGTRLSVL.